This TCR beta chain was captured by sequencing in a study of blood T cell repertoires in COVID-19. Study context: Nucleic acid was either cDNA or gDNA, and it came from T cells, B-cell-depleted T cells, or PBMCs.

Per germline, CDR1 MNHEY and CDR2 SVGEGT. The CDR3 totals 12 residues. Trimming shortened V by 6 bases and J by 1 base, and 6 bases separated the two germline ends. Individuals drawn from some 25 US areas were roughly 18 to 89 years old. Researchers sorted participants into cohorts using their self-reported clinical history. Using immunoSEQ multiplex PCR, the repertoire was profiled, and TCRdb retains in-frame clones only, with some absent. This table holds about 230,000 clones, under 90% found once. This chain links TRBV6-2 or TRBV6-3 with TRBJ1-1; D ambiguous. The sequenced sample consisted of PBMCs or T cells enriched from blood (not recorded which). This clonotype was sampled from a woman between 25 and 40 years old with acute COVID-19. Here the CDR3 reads CASSSWNTEAFF. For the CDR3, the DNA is TGTGCCAGCAGCTCGTGGAACACTGAAGCTTTCTTT.